This T cell receptor beta chain is drawn from a study of blood T cells in healthy people across ages. It was with a sample-barcoded 5' primer and a J-beta primer mix that a second PCR of about 6 to 12 cycles was run. MiXCR was run by TCRdb on the 5' RACE reads, yielding one entry per CDR3 protein. The table has approximately 800,000 distinct CDR3 sequences, roughly 25% seen once. CDR1 ENHRY and CDR2 SYGVKD come from the germline V gene. The CDR3 covers 12 residues. Between the trimmed V and J ends, which lost 3 bases and 3 bases, there was a span of 6 bases. These data also formed part of another study, on T cells of mothers and their children.

The clonotype originates from a boy between 10 and 17 years old in good health. The rearrangement uses TRBV10-3 and TRBJ2-7; D is ambiguous. Material for sequencing was blood. The CDR3 sequence: CAISDSNYEQYF. DNA of the CDR3: TGTGCCATCAGTGACTCAAACTACGAGCAGTACTTC.